A selection of T cell receptor beta chains follows, all from one sample in a study of T cell changes during pregnancy in multiple sclerosis. Using immunoSEQ multiplex PCR, the repertoire was profiled, and TCRdb retains in-frame clones only, with some absent. Among tens of thousands of clones listed, 90% to 95% were seen once. The sample consisted of CD4+ T cells from peripheral blood mononuclear cells, taken in the third trimester of pregnancy. The receptors come from a female donor in good health, enrolled as a control in a pregnancy study. Each CDR3 is given with its conserved first and last residue. A D gene is named only where the DNA matches it firmly. Some rows have no size entry. The others give once, few or many, or a class for an expanded clone.

CDR3 protein: CASSPQDQANYGYTF
CDR3 DNA: TGTGCCAGCAGCCCCCAGGATCAAGCTAACTATGGCTACACCTTC
J gene: TRBJ1-2
clone size: .
D gene: .
V gene: TRBV5-4

CDR3 protein: CASSQTQGVGANVLTF
CDR3 DNA: TGCGCCAGCAGCCAAACTCAGGGGGTTGGGGCCAACGTCCTGACTTTC
J gene: TRBJ2-6
clone size: .
D gene: TRBD1
V gene: TRBV4-3

CDR3 protein: CASSQTGVNTIYF
CDR3 DNA: TGTGCCAGCAGCCAAACAGGGGTAAACACCATATATTTT
J gene: TRBJ1-3
clone size: .
D gene: TRBD1
V gene: TRBV4-2

CDR3 protein: CASRREMNTEAFF
CDR3 DNA: TGTGCCAGCAGAAGGGAGATGAACACTGAAGCTTTCTTT
J gene: TRBJ1-1
clone size: once
D gene: .
V gene: TRBV28

CDR3 protein: CASSPQKGSGTNEKLFF
CDR3 DNA: TGTGCCAGCTCACCACAAAAGGGAAGCGGCACTAATGAAAAACTGTTTTTT
J gene: TRBJ1-4
clone size: .
D gene: .
V gene: TRBV18

CDR3 protein: CASSQESRGSGYGYTF
CDR3 DNA: TGTGCCAGCAGCCAAGAGAGTCGAGGAAGCGGCTATGGCTACACCTTC
J gene: TRBJ1-2
clone size: .
D gene: .
V gene: TRBV4-2

CDR3 protein: CASSYSGLMNTEAFF
CDR3 DNA: TGTGCCAGCAGTTACTCAGGACTTATGAACACTGAAGCTTTCTTT
J gene: TRBJ1-1
clone size: .
D gene: .
V gene: TRBV6-5

CDR3 protein: CASSFSAPTGTASSGNTIYF
CDR3 DNA: TGTGCCAGCAGCTTTAGCGCCCCCACCGGGACAGCGAGCTCTGGAAACACCATATATTTT
J gene: TRBJ1-3
clone size: .
D gene: TRBD1
V gene: TRBV5-5

CDR3 protein: CASSQTPGLPQHF
CDR3 DNA: TGTGCCAGCAGTCAGACCCCTGGGCTGCCCCAGCATTTT
J gene: TRBJ1-5
clone size: .
D gene: .
V gene: TRBV6-4

CDR3 protein: CASSAHTGKTEAFF
CDR3 DNA: TGTGCCAGCAGCGCCCATACAGGGAAAACTGAAGCTTTCTTT
J gene: TRBJ1-1
clone size: .
D gene: .
V gene: TRBV9

CDR3 protein: CASSLGGGSSGYTF
CDR3 DNA: TGTGCCAGCAGCCTCGGGGGAGGGAGCTCTGGCTACACCTTC
J gene: TRBJ1-2
clone size: .
D gene: .
V gene: TRBV5-4

CDR3 protein: CASSQAHGTGDTDTQYF
CDR3 DNA: TGTGCCAGCAGCCAAGCACACGGGACGGGAGACACAGATACGCAGTATTTT
J gene: TRBJ2-3
clone size: .
D gene: .
V gene: TRBV4-2

CDR3 protein: CASSLRASGYSYEQYF
CDR3 DNA: TGTGCCAGCAGCTTAAGAGCTAGCGGGTACTCCTACGAGCAGTACTTC
J gene: TRBJ2-7
clone size: .
D gene: TRBD2
V gene: TRBV5-5

CDR3 protein: CASSQGDRDRAYNSPLHF
CDR3 DNA: TGTGCCAGCAGCCAAGGCGACCGGGACAGGGCTTATAATTCACCCCTCCACTTT
J gene: TRBJ1-6
clone size: .
D gene: TRBD1
V gene: TRBV14

CDR3 protein: CASSLLRGSYNEQFF
CDR3 DNA: TGTGCCAGCAGCTTATTGCGAGGGTCCTACAATGAGCAGTTCTTC
J gene: TRBJ2-1
clone size: .
D gene: .
V gene: TRBV7-2

CDR3 protein: CASSMRTGGVNTEAFF
CDR3 DNA: TGTGCCAGTAGTATGAGGACAGGGGGCGTGAACACTGAAGCTTTCTTT
J gene: TRBJ1-1
clone size: .
D gene: TRBD1
V gene: TRBV19

CDR3 protein: CASSYVSGANTGELFF
CDR3 DNA: TGTGCCAGCAGTTACGTTAGCGGGGCGAACACCGGGGAGCTGTTTTTT
J gene: TRBJ2-2
clone size: .
D gene: TRBD2
V gene: TRBV6-5

CDR3 protein: CASSHGGLNTEAFF
CDR3 DNA: TGTGCCAGCAGCCACGGGGGGTTGAACACTGAAGCTTTCTTT
J gene: TRBJ1-1
clone size: once
D gene: .
V gene: TRBV7-9

CDR3 protein: CAISEAQGGSGYTF
CDR3 DNA: TGTGCCATCAGTGAGGCGCAGGGAGGCTCTGGCTACACCTTC
J gene: TRBJ1-2
clone size: .
D gene: .
V gene: TRBV10-3

CDR3 protein: CASSLGRGRVRGYEQYF
CDR3 DNA: TGTGCCAGCAGCTTAGGGAGGGGGCGGGTGCGCGGCTACGAGCAGTACTTC
J gene: TRBJ2-7
clone size: .
D gene: .
V gene: TRBV7-2

CDR3 protein: CASSKRASGGRKETQYF
CDR3 DNA: TGTGCCAGCAGCAAACGGGCTAGCGGGGGTAGGAAGGAGACCCAGTACTTC
J gene: TRBJ2-5
clone size: .
D gene: .
V gene: TRBV21-1

CDR3 protein: CASSEGGYQPQHF
CDR3 DNA: TGTGCCAGCAGTGAAGGAGGATATCAGCCCCAGCATTTT
J gene: TRBJ1-5
clone size: .
D gene: .
V gene: TRBV6-1

CDR3 protein: CASSPLGSEAFF
CDR3 DNA: TGTGCCAGCAGCCCCCTCGGGTCTGAAGCTTTCTTT
J gene: TRBJ1-1
clone size: .
D gene: .
V gene: TRBV4-2

CDR3 protein: CASSQDSGRVADTQYF
CDR3 DNA: TGCGCCAGCAGCCAAGATTCGGGCAGGGTCGCAGATACGCAGTATTTT
J gene: TRBJ2-3
clone size: .
D gene: .
V gene: TRBV4-3

CDR3 protein: CASSVGGGLTDTQYF
CDR3 DNA: TGTGCCAGCAGCGTAGGCGGGGGGCTCACAGATACGCAGTATTTT
J gene: TRBJ2-3
clone size: once
D gene: TRBD2
V gene: TRBV9

CDR3 protein: CASSLASGGTDTQYF
CDR3 DNA: TGTGCCAGCAGTTTGGCTAGCGGGGGCACAGATACGCAGTATTTT
J gene: TRBJ2-3
clone size: .
D gene: TRBD2
V gene: TRBV28

CDR3 protein: CASSSQGGIGETQYF
CDR3 DNA: TGTGCCAGCAGTTCCCAGGGAGGGATTGGAGAGACCCAGTACTTC
J gene: TRBJ2-5
clone size: .
D gene: TRBD2
V gene: TRBV2

CDR3 protein: CASSADRGPNSPLHF
CDR3 DNA: TGTGCCAGCAGTGCAGACAGGGGGCCCAATTCACCCCTCCACTTT
J gene: TRBJ1-6
clone size: .
D gene: TRBD1
V gene: TRBV2

CDR3 protein: CSVSSGASTDTQYF
CDR3 DNA: TGCAGCGTTTCTAGCGGGGCAAGCACAGATACGCAGTATTTT
J gene: TRBJ2-3
clone size: .
D gene: TRBD2
V gene: TRBV29-1

CDR3 protein: CASKGQGASYEQYF
CDR3 DNA: TGTGCCAGCAAGGGACAGGGGGCCTCCTACGAGCAGTACTTC
J gene: TRBJ2-7
clone size: .
D gene: TRBD1
V gene: TRBV2

CDR3 protein: CASSYSGQGPLFLHF
CDR3 DNA: TGTGCCAGCAGTTACTCGGGACAGGGCCCCCTTTTTCTCCACTTT
J gene: TRBJ1-6
clone size: once
D gene: TRBD1
V gene: TRBV6-5

CDR3 protein: CASSLGTGIGGYTF
CDR3 DNA: TGCGCCAGCAGCTTGGGGACAGGGATTGGTGGCTACACCTTC
J gene: TRBJ1-2
clone size: .
D gene: TRBD1
V gene: TRBV5-1

CDR3 protein: CASSQGTPPNIQYF
CDR3 DNA: TGTGCCAGCAGCCAAGGGACTCCCCCGAACATTCAGTACTTC
J gene: TRBJ2-4
clone size: .
D gene: .
V gene: TRBV4-2

CDR3 protein: CASSPGTARPLHF
CDR3 DNA: TGTGCCAGCAGCCCCGGGACAGCCAGACCCCTCCACTTT
J gene: TRBJ1-6
clone size: few
D gene: TRBD1
V gene: TRBV4-2

CDR3 protein: CASSLGGGANTGELFF
CDR3 DNA: TGTGCCAGCAGCTTAGGAGGGGGCGCGAACACCGGGGAGCTGTTTTTT
J gene: TRBJ2-2
clone size: .
D gene: TRBD1
V gene: TRBV7-6

CDR3 protein: CASSPTTGEYEQYF
CDR3 DNA: TGTGCCAGCAGCCCTACTACAGGGGAGTACGAGCAGTACTTC
J gene: TRBJ2-7
clone size: .
D gene: TRBD1
V gene: TRBV2

CDR3 protein: CASGGPNYGYTF
CDR3 DNA: TGTGCCAGCGGCGGTCCTAACTATGGCTACACCTTC
J gene: TRBJ1-2
clone size: .
D gene: .
V gene: TRBV28

CDR3 protein: CASSQVYSKPYEQYF
CDR3 DNA: TGCGCCAGCAGCCAAGTGTATTCCAAGCCCTACGAGCAGTACTTC
J gene: TRBJ2-7
clone size: .
D gene: .
V gene: TRBV4-1

CDR3 protein: CASSLGQGAGSYNSPLHF
CDR3 DNA: TGCGCCAGCAGCCTCGGACAGGGGGCAGGCTCCTATAATTCACCCCTCCACTTT
J gene: TRBJ1-6
clone size: .
D gene: TRBD1
V gene: TRBV4-1

CDR3 protein: CASSQDSPTGTGETYNEQFF
CDR3 DNA: TGCGCCAGCAGCCAAGACTCCCCGACAGGTACCGGAGAGACCTACAATGAGCAGTTCTTC
J gene: TRBJ2-1
clone size: .
D gene: .
V gene: TRBV4-3

CDR3 protein: CASSEPLPGQQSMNTEAFF
CDR3 DNA: TGTGCCAGCAGTGAACCCCTACCGGGACAACAATCCATGAACACTGAAGCTTTCTTT
J gene: TRBJ1-1
clone size: .
D gene: .
V gene: TRBV6-1

CDR3 protein: CASSLFGIRGNQPQHF
CDR3 DNA: TGTGCCAGCAGCTTGTTTGGCATTCGGGGCAATCAGCCCCAGCATTTT
J gene: TRBJ1-5
clone size: .
D gene: .
V gene: TRBV5-6

CDR3 protein: CASSEAYEWQYF
CDR3 DNA: TGTGCCAGTTCCGAAGCCTACGAATGGCAGTACTTC
J gene: TRBJ2-7
clone size: .
D gene: .
V gene: TRBV5-8

CDR3 protein: CASSPAGGTRSPQHF
CDR3 DNA: TGTGCCAGCTCACCGGCGGGCGGGACCCGGTCGCCCCAGCATTTT
J gene: TRBJ1-5
clone size: .
D gene: .
V gene: TRBV18

CDR3 protein: CAISEAGKGTGELFF
CDR3 DNA: TGTGCCATCAGTGAGGCAGGCAAGGGGACCGGGGAGCTGTTTTTT
J gene: TRBJ2-2
clone size: .
D gene: .
V gene: TRBV10-3

CDR3 protein: CASSLWGTGGAEKLFF
CDR3 DNA: TGTGCCAGCAGCTTATGGGGGACAGGGGGCGCTGAAAAACTGTTTTTT
J gene: TRBJ1-4
clone size: .
D gene: TRBD1
V gene: TRBV7-3